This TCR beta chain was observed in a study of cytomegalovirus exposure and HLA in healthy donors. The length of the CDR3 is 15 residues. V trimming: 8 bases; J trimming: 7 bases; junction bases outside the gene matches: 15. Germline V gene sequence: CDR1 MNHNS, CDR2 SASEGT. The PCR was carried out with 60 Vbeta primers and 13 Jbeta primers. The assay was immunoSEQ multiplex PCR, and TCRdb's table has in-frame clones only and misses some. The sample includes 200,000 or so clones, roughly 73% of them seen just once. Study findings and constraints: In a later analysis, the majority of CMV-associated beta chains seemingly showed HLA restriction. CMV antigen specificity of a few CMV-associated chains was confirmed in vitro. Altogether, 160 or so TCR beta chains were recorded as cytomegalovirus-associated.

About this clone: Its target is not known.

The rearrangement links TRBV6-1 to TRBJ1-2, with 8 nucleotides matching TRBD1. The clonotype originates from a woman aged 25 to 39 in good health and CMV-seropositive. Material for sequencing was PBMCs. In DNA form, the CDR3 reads TGTGCCAGCCGAGGATCCCAGGGGGCTTTGCGTGGCTACACCTTC. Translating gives CASRGSQGALRGYTF.